The 16 T cell receptor beta chains below come from one sample, sequenced in a study of blood T cell repertoires in COVID-19. Using immunoSEQ multiplex PCR, the repertoire was profiled, and TCRdb retains in-frame clones only, with some absent. The table lists 200,000 to 250,000 clones, 86% of them singletons. The specimen sequenced was peripheral blood. The source of these receptors is a woman in her 50s with COVID-19, enrolled during active disease.

J is TRBJ1-5 and V is TRBV6-5, with 8 bases that match TRBD1. V trimming: 9 bases; J trimming: 6 bases; junction bases outside the gene matches: 13. There are 15 residues in the CDR3. Looked up from germline, CDR1 is MNHEY and CDR2 is SVGAGI. CDR3 sequence (DNA): TGTGCCAGTTATGCAACGCAGGGGGCGGGTCAGCCCCAGCATTTT. Translating it yields CASYATQGAGQPQHF.

The chain employs TRBV29-1 and TRBJ2-1; 13 bases are a match to TRBD2. This CDR3 spans 19 amino acids. After removal of 5 bases from V and 2 bases from J, the junction contained 15 bases not matched to a gene. Germline values: CDR1 SQVTM, CDR2 ANQGSEA. CDR3 DNA: TGCAGCGTTACCCACACGACTAGCGGGGGGCCAGGGACCTACAATGAGCAGTTCTTC. Its translation is CSVTHTTSGGPGTYNEQFF.

This chain joins TRBV27 and TRBJ2-1; TRBD2 agrees at 13 bases. This CDR3 contains 15 residues. V gave up 8 bases and J gave up 7 bases; unmatched junction bases: 8. CDR1 MNHEY and CDR2 SMNVEV come from the germline V gene (reference sequence). In nucleotides, the CDR3 is TGTGCCAGCCTTTTGAAGGGACTAGCGGGGAATGAGCAGTTCTTC. It translates to CASLLKGLAGNEQFF.

As DNA, the CDR3 is TGTGCCAGCAGCCCTTGGGATAGCGGGGGGCCGAACACCGGGGAGCTGTTTTTT. Its protein is CASSPWDSGGPNTGELFF. The rearrangement links TRBV13 to TRBJ2-2, with 10 bases identical to TRBD2. The CDR3 has 18 amino acids. Per the germline V gene, CDR1 is PRHDT and CDR2 is FYEKMQ (reference sequence). The V and J ends lost 5 bases and 0 bases, in that order; junction bases with no gene match: 9.

The V gene is TRBV30, the J gene TRBJ1-4; possibly TRBD1 for D (5 bases). CDR1 is GTSNPN, CDR2 SVGIG, per germline (reference sequence). V was clipped by 2 bases and J by 7 bases, with 17 bases between them. The CDR3 loop spans 15 amino acids. CDR3 DNA: TGTGCCTGGAGTCCCAGGGCGTTTATGGGTGAAAAACTGTTTTTT. Amino acids: CAWSPRAFMGEKLFF.

The V gene is TRBV5-1, the J gene TRBJ1-1; a weak D match, TRBD1 (5 bases). Germline V lookup: CDR1 SGHRS, CDR2 YFSETQ. This CDR3 is built from 16 residues. Trimming shortened V by 4 bases and J by 0 bases, and 16 bases separated the two germline ends. The CDR3 bases are TGCGCCAGCAGCCCGGGGGACTTGAACATGAACACTGAAGCTTTCTTT. This sequence encodes CASSPGDLNMNTEAFF. The full variable domain, its missing parts supplied by reference TRBV5-1 and TRBJ1-1, is KAGVTQTPRYLIKTRGQQVTLSCSPISGHRSVSWYQQTPGQGLQFLFEYFSETQRNKGNFPGRFSGRQFSNSRSEMNVSTLELGDSALYLCASSPGDLNMNTEAFFGQGTRLTVV.

The gene calls are TRBV5-1 and TRBJ2-2; D perhaps matches TRBD1 (6 bases). Germline V CDR1 and CDR2: SGHRS, YFSETQ. Trimming removed 0 bases from V and 5 bases from J, with 8 bases in between. The CDR3 runs to 14 residues. The CDR3 DNA follows: TGCGCCAGCAGCTTGGGACAGGTAACCGGGGAGCTGTTTTTT. Protein product: CASSLGQVTGELFF.

The gene calls are TRBV28 and TRBJ1-6; TRBD1 aligns across 8 bases. The CDR3 has 15 amino acids. Germline CDR1 and CDR2: MDHEN and SYDVKM. V was clipped by 3 bases and J by 7 bases; unmatched bases: 5. The DNA for the CDR3 is TGTGCCAGCAGTTTGGGCGGACAGGGAAATTCACCCCTCCACTTT. It specifies CASSLGGQGNSPLHF.

The chain couples TRBV28 to TRBJ2-2, with D maybe TRBD1 (6 bases). The germline V gene encodes CDR1 MDHEN and CDR2 SYDVKM. The CDR3 has 16 residues. Deletions cut 5 bases from V and 2 bases from J, with 15 bases between. The CDR3 is CASSRPGQLNTGELFF. The CDR3 nucleotides are TGTGCCAGCAGTCGCCCGGGACAACTCAACACCGGGGAGCTGTTTTTT. Looking up the rest from reference TRBV28 and TRBJ2-2 gives the full variable domain: DVKVTQSSRYLVKRTGEKVFLECVQDMDHENMFWYRQDPGLGLRLIYFSYDVKMKEKGDIPEGYSVSREKKERFSLILESASTNQTSMYLCASSRPGQLNTGELFFGEGSRLTVL.

The chain couples TRBV3-1 (or the pseudogene TRBV3-2) to TRBJ2-1; 13 nucleotides align to TRBD2. Trimming took 1 base from V and 16 from J; bases not matched to a gene: 4. Per the germline V gene, CDR1 is LGHDT and CDR2 is YNNKEL (reference sequence). The CDR3 is 13 residues long. The CDR3 sequence is CASSQGLAGGGFF. The DNA for the CDR3 is TGTGCCAGCAGCCAAGGACTAGCGGGGGGTGGTTTCTTC.

The V and J genes are TRBV6-5 and TRBJ2-3; possibly TRBD1 for D (6 bases). The CDR3 contains 14 residues. Germline V CDR1 and CDR2: MNHEY, SVGAGI. Trimming shortened V by 6 bases and J by 2 bases, and 12 bases separated the two germline ends. The CDR3 here is CASSFRQATDTQYF. The CDR3 DNA reads as TGTGCCAGCAGCTTTCGACAGGCCACAGATACGCAGTATTTT.

The V and J genes are TRBV19 and TRBJ2-7, with TRBD2 identical over 7 bases. V lost 6 bases, J lost 1 base, and 6 bases stayed unmatched. Germline CDR1 and CDR2: LNHDA and SQIVND (reference sequence). The CDR3 is 14 residues long. CDR3 sequence: CASSPAGPSYEQYF. CDR3 DNA sequence: TGTGCCAGTAGCCCAGCGGGGCCATCCTACGAGCAGTACTTC. The full variable domain, in which reference TRBV19 and TRBJ2-7 provide the parts outside the CDR3, is DGGITQSPKYLFRKEGQNVTLSCEQNLNHDAMYWYRQDPGQGLRLIYYSQIVNDFQKGDIAEGYSVSREKKESFPLTVTSAQKNPTAFYLCASSPAGPSYEQYFGPGTRLTVT.

This sequence joins TRBV10-2 and TRBJ2-3, with TRBD2 identical over 10 bases. Germline assignment: CDR1 WSHSY and CDR2 SAAADI. The ends lost 10 bases at V and 6 bases at J; junction bases unmatched: 16. The CDR3 covers 16 residues. The CDR3 is CATQRGGGGSRDTQYF. In DNA form, the CDR3 reads TGCGCCACCCAGCGGGGGGGCGGGGGATCAAGGGATACGCAGTATTTT.

The V and J genes are TRBV28 and TRBJ1-5; D is possibly TRBD1 (5 bases). The CDR3 runs to 13 residues. CDR1 is MDHEN, CDR2 SYDVKM, per germline. Deletions cut 10 bases from V and 6 bases from J, with 16 bases between. The DNA of the CDR3 is TGTGCCACCAACAGACGGGACTTTCAGCCCCAGCATTTT. Translated: CATNRRDFQPQHF.

This clone came up once. The rearrangement links TRBV28 to TRBJ2-7; TRBD1 matches at 9 bases. This CDR3 comprises 15 residues. Germline loops: CDR1 MDHEN, CDR2 SYDVKM. V was pared by 4 bases and J by 5 bases, with 9 bases of the junction left unmatched. The CDR3 DNA sequence: TGTGCCAGCAGTTCAGCCGGGACAGGGTACAACGAGCAGTACTTC. Its protein is CASSSAGTGYNEQYF.

The chain couples TRBV29-1 to TRBJ2-1; no clear D. From germline, CDR1 is SQVTM and CDR2 ANQGSEA. The CDR3 has 13 residues. CDR3 region: CSLGESSYNEQFF. CDR3 DNA sequence: TGCAGTCTAGGAGAGAGCTCCTACAATGAGCAGTTCTTC.